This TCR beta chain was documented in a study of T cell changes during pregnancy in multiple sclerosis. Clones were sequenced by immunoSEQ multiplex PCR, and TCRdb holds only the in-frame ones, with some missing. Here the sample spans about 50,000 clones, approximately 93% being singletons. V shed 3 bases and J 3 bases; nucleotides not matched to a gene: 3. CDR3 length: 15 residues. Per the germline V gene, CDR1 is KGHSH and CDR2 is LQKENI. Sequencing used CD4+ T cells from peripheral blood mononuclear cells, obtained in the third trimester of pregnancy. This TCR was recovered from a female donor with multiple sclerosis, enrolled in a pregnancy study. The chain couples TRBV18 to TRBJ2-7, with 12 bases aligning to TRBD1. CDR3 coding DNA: TGTGCCAGCTCACCTGGGACAGGGGGCAACTACGAGCAGTACTTC. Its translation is CASSPGTGGNYEQYF.